This T cell receptor beta chain was recovered during a study of long-term antiretroviral therapy in people with HIV. Across the study: By about a decade, the earliest samples predate the 2015 immediate-ART recommendation.

Two or more post-ART PBMC samples, plus at least one pre-ART sample, were available for each donor. Each sample contained roughly 0.85-10 million cryopreserved PBMC, thawed before DNA extraction. CDR1 MGHRA and CDR2 YSYEKL come from the germline V gene. V was pared by 0 bases and J by 6 bases, with 8 bases between. CDR3 length equals 13 residues. The libraries were made with immunoSEQ v3.0 at survey level. Sequencing aimed at about 35,000-55,000 T-cell genomes per sample. Clones were sequenced by immunoSEQ multiplex PCR, and TCRdb holds only the in-frame ones, with some missing. The data contain tens of thousands of clones, approximately 85% of them singletons.

The input for sequencing was unsorted PBMCs, taken 1.5 years after starting antiretroviral therapy. The genes are TRBV4-1 and TRBJ1-1; D is unclear. This receptor was taken from a man aged 25 to 40 with HIV. CDR3 protein: CASSQDRSSEAFF. DNA for the CDR3: TGCGCCAGCAGCCAAGATCGGAGTTCTGAAGCTTTCTTT.